A selection of T cell receptor beta chains follows, all from one sample in a study of blood T cell repertoires in COVID-19. The assay was immunoSEQ multiplex PCR, and TCRdb's table has in-frame clones only and misses some. The repertoire holds around 150,000 clones, around nine tenths seen once, with about a tenth in the top ten. Sequencing was carried out using peripheral blood. The receptors stem from a woman in her 70s with COVID-19, enrolled during active disease. The conserved cysteine and the conserved F or W are not part of the CDR3 here.

J: TRBJ2-7; V: TRBV30; CDR3: AWSVPGAYEQY
J: TRBJ1-3; V: TRBV15; CDR3: ATSRDSQGVTIY
J: TRBJ2-7; V: TRBV5-1; CDR3: ASSLGPATDEQY
J: TRBJ1-2; V: TRBV25-1; CDR3: ASSELTGGVGYT
J: TRBJ2-4; V: TRBV19; CDR3: ASSEGASKNIQY
J: TRBJ1-4; V: TRBV3-1/TRBV3-2; CDR3: ASSQDGTEAEKLF
J: TRBJ2-5; V: TRBV5-1; CDR3: ASSLGPRGLETQY
J: TRBJ1-2; V: TRBV12-3/TRBV12-4; CDR3: ASTVEGAGGYT
J: TRBJ2-2; V: TRBV6-6; CDR3: ASSSSGTTGELF
J: TRBJ1-2; V: TRBV27; CDR3: ASGRLSLDRARSYGYT
J: TRBJ1-1; V: TRBV5-1; CDR3: ASSYGSGSTEAF
J: TRBJ2-1; V: TRBV4-2; CDR3: ASSLAGALYNEQF
J: TRBJ1-2; V: TRBV6-5; CDR3: ASSRQGSYGYT
J: TRBJ1-3; V: TRBV20-1; CDR3: SASRQGGNTIY
J: TRBJ1-3; V: TRBV5-1; CDR3: ASSRQGAGNTIY
J: TRBJ2-2; V: TRBV19; CDR3: ASSIARGSTGELF
J: TRBJ1-4; V: TRBV29-1; CDR3: SVGPGYSNEKLF
J: TRBJ1-6; V: TRBV2; CDR3: ASREGQGGSSPLH
J: TRBJ1-4; V: TRBV19; CDR3: ASSIRQGSNEKLF